The 13 T cell receptor beta chains below come from one sample, sequenced in a study of blood T cell repertoires in COVID-19. TCRdb's copy holds only in-frame clones and misses some; the assay was immunoSEQ multiplex PCR. The sample comprises roughly 410,000 clones, approximately 91% of which are singletons, and about 1.6% rests with the top ten. The sample taken for sequencing was peripheral blood. The receptors stem from a woman aged 40 to 50 with COVID-19, enrolled during active disease.

The gene calls are TRBV10-3 and TRBJ2-2; tentatively, D is TRBD1 (6 bases). The germline V gene has CDR1 ENHRY and CDR2 SYGVKD. Trimming removed 0 bases at V and 4 bases at J, with 12 bases between. The CDR3 runs 16 residues. The CDR3 is CAISESTGRATGELFF. DNA for the CDR3: TGTGCCATCAGTGAGTCGACAGGAAGGGCCACCGGGGAGCTGTTTTTT.

The rearrangement links TRBV7-9 to TRBJ2-2; 8 nucleotides align to TRBD1. Trimming cost V 5 bases and J 4 bases; bases outside gene matches: 3. Looked up from germline, CDR1 is SEHNR and CDR2 is FQNEAQ (reference sequence). The CDR3 sequence is 14 residues long. The CDR3: CASSPDRGTGELFF. The CDR3 nucleotides read TGTGCCAGCAGCCCAGACAGGGGCACCGGGGAGCTGTTTTTT.

The chain carries TRBV4-2 and TRBJ1-2; D remains unclear. The germline V gene has CDR1 LGHNA and CDR2 YNFKEQ. The V end lost 0 bases, the J end lost 8 bases, and 13 bases lay between the germline ends. The CDR3 extends over 14 amino acids. The CDR3 here is CASSQEARVHGYTF. CDR3 coding DNA: TGTGCCAGCAGCCAAGAGGCTCGGGTTCACGGCTACACCTTC.

V gene TRBV7-6 combines with J gene TRBJ1-3; D might be TRBD1 (5 bases). The germline V gene has CDR1 SGHVS and CDR2 FNYEAQ. Trimming removed 5 bases from V and 0 bases from J, with 11 bases in between. The CDR3 has 15 amino acids. As DNA, the CDR3 is TGTGCCAGCAGCCCCACAGGTAGCTCTGGAAACACCATATATTTT. This codes for CASSPTGSSGNTIYF.

The chain recombines TRBV5-6 with TRBJ2-1; weak D call: TRBD1 (5 bases). V was trimmed by 0 bases and J by 6 bases, leaving 7 bases between them. The CDR3 extends over 13 amino acids. The germline V gene has CDR1 SGHDT and CDR2 YYEEEE. The DNA for the CDR3 is TGTGCCAGCAGCTTGGGCAGGGTCAATGAGCAGTTCTTC. It encodes CASSLGRVNEQFF.

This clone was seen a single time. The chain has TRBV27 and TRBJ2-5, with D possibly TRBD2 on 5 matching bases. Between the trimmed V and J ends, which lost 1 base and 4 bases, there was a span of 13 bases. Germline V gives CDR1 MNHEY, CDR2 SMNVEV (reference sequence). The CDR3 is 15 amino acids. This chain's CDR3 is CASSLFGLVGETQYF. As DNA, the CDR3 is TGTGCCAGCAGTTTATTCGGACTGGTTGGAGAGACCCAGTACTTC.

This chain connects TRBV6-5 to TRBJ1-1; 11 nucleotides agree with TRBD1. The CDR3 has 14 amino acids. Per the germline V gene, CDR1 is MNHEY and CDR2 is SVGAGI. The V gene end was trimmed by 0 bases and the J gene end by 6 bases; junction bases not matched to a gene: 0. CDR3 in amino acids: CASSYSGQGAEAFF. The DNA for the CDR3 is TGTGCCAGCAGTTACTCGGGACAGGGGGCTGAAGCTTTCTTT.

The V gene is TRBV4-3, the J gene TRBJ2-5, with TRBD2 identical over 7 bases. The junction had 3 bases not matched to a gene; V was cut back by 1 base and J by 4 bases. From germline, CDR1 is LGHNA and CDR2 YSLEER. The CDR3 runs 14 residues. The CDR3 region is CASSQGGGGETQYF. CDR3 DNA sequence: TGCGCCAGCAGCCAAGGGGGGGGAGGAGAGACCCAGTACTTC.

This clone was seen once. The rearrangement joins TRBV6-5 to TRBJ2-2, with a weak D call TRBD1 (6 bases). The CDR3 is 14 residues long. Germline V gene lookup returns CDR1 MNHEY and CDR2 SVGAGI. Trimming cost V 6 bases and J 2 bases, with 10 bases left between them. The CDR3: CASRTGHNTGELFF. The CDR3, as DNA: TGTGCCAGCAGAACGGGACATAACACCGGGGAGCTGTTTTTT.

The chain joins TRBV27 to TRBJ2-3, with 9 bases fitting TRBD1. V shed 10 bases, J shed 5 bases, and the junction held 10 bases outside the gene matches. The CDR3 runs 14 residues. Germline V gene data show CDR1 as MNHEY and CDR2 as SMNVEV (reference sequence). The CDR3 sequence: CATAVDRGEDTQYF. CDR3 coding DNA: TGTGCCACCGCTGTGGACAGGGGAGAAGATACGCAGTATTTT.

The chain recombines TRBV5-1 with TRBJ2-5, with 8 bases fitting TRBD1. Germline V gives CDR1 SGHRS, CDR2 YFSETQ. The CDR3 loop spans 16 amino acids. V lost 5 bases to trimming and J lost 1 base; unmatched junction nucleotides: 10. This chain's CDR3 is CASRIDRGYLQETQYF. DNA for the CDR3: TGCGCCAGCAGGATCGACAGGGGATACCTCCAAGAGACCCAGTACTTC.

This clone was seen once. The gene calls are TRBV11-1 and TRBJ2-3, with 7 bases that match TRBD1. V was pared by 3 bases and J by 0 bases, with 6 bases of the junction left unmatched. The CDR3 runs to 16 residues. The germline V gene encodes CDR1 SGHAT and CDR2 FQDESV (reference sequence). CDR3 region: CASSLGTGQSTDTQYF. In nucleotides, the CDR3 is TGTGCCAGCAGCTTGGGTACGGGACAGAGCACAGATACGCAGTATTTT.

This chain uses TRBV9 with TRBJ1-4, with D possibly TRBD1 on 6 matching bases. Germline CDR1 and CDR2: SGDLS and YYNGEE. The CDR3 has 13 residues. V was clipped by 3 bases and J by 3 bases, with 6 bases between them. CDR3 DNA sequence: TGTGCCAGCAGCGGGACAGCTAATGAAAAACTGTTTTTT. It is translated as CASSGTANEKLFF. Full variable domain (outside the CDR3, taken from reference TRBV9 and TRBJ1-4): DSGVTQTPKHLITATGQRVTLRCSPRSGDLSVYWYQQSLDQGLQFLIQYYNGEERAKGNILERFSAQQFPDLHSELNLSSLELGDSALYFCASSGTANEKLFFGSGTQLSVL.